In this sample, the clone carrying this T cell receptor beta chain turned up a few times. No antigen is known for it. The data originate from a study of beta chain features in type 1 diabetes. Trimming took 4 bases from V and 1 from J, leaving 13 bases between them. CDR1 GTSNPN and CDR2 SVGIG come from the germline V gene (reference sequence). This CDR3 region has 14 residues. Post-sort purity exceeded 95% for all sorted populations. General observations from the study: TCRB CDR3s were moderately but significantly shorter in Type 1 diabetes patients in all four CD4+ subsets.

Sequenced material consisted of expressed TCRB transcripts (all of the isolated RNA was reverse transcribed). The assay was immunoSEQ multiplex PCR, and TCRdb's table has in-frame clones only and misses some. The sample yields a few hundred thousand clones, 24% seen once. The V gene is TRBV30, the J gene TRBJ1-1; tentatively, D is TRBD1 (5 bases). This TCR came from a woman aged 25 to 39 with type 1 diabetes. Material for sequencing was naive CD4+ T cells from blood. The CDR3 loop reads CAWNGGSWNTEAFF. DNA of the CDR3: TGTGCCTGGAATGGGGGGAGTTGGAACACTGAAGCTTTCTTT.